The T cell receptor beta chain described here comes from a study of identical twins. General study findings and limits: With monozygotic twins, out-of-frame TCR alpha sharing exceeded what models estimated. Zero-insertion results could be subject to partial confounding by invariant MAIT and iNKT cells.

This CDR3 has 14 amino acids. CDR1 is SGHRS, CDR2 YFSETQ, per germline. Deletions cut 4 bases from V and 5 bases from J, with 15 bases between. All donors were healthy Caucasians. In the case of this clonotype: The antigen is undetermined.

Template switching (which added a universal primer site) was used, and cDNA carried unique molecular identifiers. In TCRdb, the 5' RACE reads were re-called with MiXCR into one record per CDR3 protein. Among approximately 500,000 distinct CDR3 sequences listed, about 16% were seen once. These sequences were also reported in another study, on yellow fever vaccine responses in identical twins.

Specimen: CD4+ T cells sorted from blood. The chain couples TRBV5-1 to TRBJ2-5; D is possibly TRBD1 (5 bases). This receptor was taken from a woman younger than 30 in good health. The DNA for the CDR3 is TGCGCCAGCAGCCCTTCAGGGAATCCGGAGACCCAGTACTTC. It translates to CASSPSGNPETQYF.